This T cell receptor beta chain was retrieved from a study of blood T cell repertoires in COVID-19. Study as a whole: Whether acute or convalescent, the COVID-19 samples came from the United States, Italy and Spain.

From germline, CDR1 is SNHLY and CDR2 FYNNEI. V lost 9 bases and J lost 0, with 8 bases in between. This CDR3 spans 13 amino acids. Original handling: Estimation of nucleated cell counts relied on the amplification of reference gene primers. Measured with immunoSEQ multiplex PCR; TCRdb has only the in-frame clones, and not every one. Clone size and the V and J calls come from that table; the DNA yielded D and trimming. Of fewer than 300,000 clones listed, roughly 88% are singletons. Sample: peripheral blood. This TCR was recovered from a young woman with acute or convalescent COVID-19. This chain connects TRBV2 to TRBJ2-2; tentatively, D is TRBD1 (6 bases). CDR3 DNA: TGTGCCAGTGGGACACCGAACACCGGGGAGCTGTTTTTT. It encodes CASGTPNTGELFF.